The source of this TCR beta chain is a study of T cells after yellow fever vaccination. MiXCR, applied by TCRdb to the 5' RACE reads, yields one record per CDR3 protein. Among 300,000 or so distinct CDR3 sequences listed, over 10% were seen once. General observations from the study: The presence of abundant clonotypes contaminating from the bulk population was possible in FACS-sorted repertoires.

A remark on this clonotype: Its antigen is unidentified.

The starting material was CD4+ T cells sorted from PBMCs, obtained 45 days after the yellow fever booster vaccination. This sequence was found in a man aged 30 to 39 who received the YFV17D yellow fever vaccine.

The CDR3 here is CSAHNGDSTDTQYF. The CDR3 bases are TGCAGTGCCCACAACGGGGATAGCACAGATACGCAGTATTTT. This sequence joins TRBV20-1 and TRBJ2-3, with a tentative D call TRBD2 (5 bases). Looked up from germline, CDR1 is DFQATT and CDR2 is SNEGSKA (reference sequence). The V end was cut by 6 bases, the J end by 0 bases, with 13 bases between. This CDR3 spans 14 amino acids.